This T cell receptor (beta chain) was sequenced for a study of T-cell memory formation after mild COVID-19. Study overall: In these data, TCR clusters were largely donor specific.

Study results and limitations: Still unconfirmed is whether the second-wave clones peaking on day 37 recognized SARS-CoV-2.

A single record per CDR3 protein comes from TCRdb applying MiXCR to the 5' RACE reads. In the table there are 300,000 to 400,000 distinct CDR3 sequences, 25% to 30% of which are singletons. On this clonotype: Its antigen is not identified.

The source is an adult woman who had mild COVID-19 (a few samples of this study predate the infection). Cell type and time point are not known. The specimen was PBMCs or a T cell subset sorted from them (not recorded which).

The CDR3, as DNA: TGTGCCAGCAGGACCCAGAGGAGGAATGAGCAGTTCTTC. This encodes CASRTQRRNEQFF. The V gene is TRBV3-1, the J gene TRBJ2-1; perhaps TRBD2 as D (5 bases). The CDR3 consists of 13 residues. CDR1 is LGHDT, CDR2 YNNKEL, per germline (reference sequence). V lost 6 bases and J lost 7, with 13 bases in between.